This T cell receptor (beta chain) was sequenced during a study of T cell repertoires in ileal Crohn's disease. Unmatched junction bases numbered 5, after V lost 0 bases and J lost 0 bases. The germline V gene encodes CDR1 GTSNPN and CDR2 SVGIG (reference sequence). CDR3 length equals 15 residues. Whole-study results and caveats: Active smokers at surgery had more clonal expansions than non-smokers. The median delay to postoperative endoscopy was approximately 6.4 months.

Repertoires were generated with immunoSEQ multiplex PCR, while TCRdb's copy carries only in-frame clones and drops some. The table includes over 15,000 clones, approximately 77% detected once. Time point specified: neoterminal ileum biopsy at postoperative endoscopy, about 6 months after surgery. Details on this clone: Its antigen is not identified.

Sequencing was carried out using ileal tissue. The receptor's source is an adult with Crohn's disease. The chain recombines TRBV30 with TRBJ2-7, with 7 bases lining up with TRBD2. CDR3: CAWSVAWDYSYEQYF. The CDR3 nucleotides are TGTGCCTGGAGTGTGGCGTGGGACTACTCCTACGAGCAGTACTTC.